This TCR beta chain was retrieved from a study of T cells expressing NK-cell markers. The overall study: Each TCR beta repertoire originated in sorted T cells that were CD3+CD56+NKG2C+, CD3+CD56+NKG2C- or CD3+CD56-NKG2C+. Findings of the study overall: Several of the donors carried dominant NKG2C+ clonotypes that took up roughly 1.0-8% of their CD8+ T cells. Several of the donors also had these clonotypes leading their CD3+CD56-NKG2C+ fraction.

TCRdb reprocessed the 5' RACE reads; each CDR3 protein has one entry and no DNA is given. This table holds about 540,000 distinct CDR3 sequences. The CDR3 covers 16 residues. CDR1 and CDR2 (germline): DFQATT, SNEGSKA (reference sequence). In the case of this clonotype: The antigen is unknown.

The TCR comes from a man aged 18 to 35 in good health. The rearrangement joins TRBV20-1 to TRBJ2-3; the TCRdb call, TRBD2, lacks DNA for checking. Sequenced input: blood T cells: a sorted CD56 or NKG2C T cell subset, CD4+ or CD8+ T cells, or bulk PBMC T cells (not recorded which). The CDR3 is CSARDVPGGSTDTQYF.